One sample yielded the 2 T cell receptor beta chains listed below, sequenced in a study of blood T cells in healthy people across ages. Alongside a J-beta primer mix, a sample-barcoded 5' primer served in a second PCR lasting about 7 to 11 cycles. One entry per CDR3 protein, called by TCRdb with MiXCR from the 5' RACE reads. The table lists about a million distinct CDR3 sequences, more than 30% of them singletons. The sample was blood. The source of these receptors is a man younger than 35 in good health.

As concerns this clonotype: The junction does not match germline at one end; this may be a read error. The chain links TRBV10-3 to TRBJ1-5; TRBD1 aligns across 11 bases. The germline CDR1 and CDR2 sequences are ENHRY and SYGVKD. The CDR3 length is 16 residues. The CDR3: CAISGGQGVGNQPQHF. The CDR3 DNA reads TGCGCCATCAGTGGGGGACAGGGGGTCGGCAATCAGCCCCAGCATTTT.

This clonotype turned up a few times. The V call is TRBV27, the J call TRBJ2-3, with unresolved D. The ends were cut back, 3 bases at V and 3 bases at J, with 7 bases in the middle. This CDR3 has 13 amino acids. Germline loops: CDR1 MNHEY, CDR2 SMNVEV (reference sequence). As DNA, the CDR3 is TGTGCCAGCAGTTTTTGGGGTACAGATACGCAGTATTTT. This codes for CASSFWGTDTQYF.